Listed below are T cell receptor beta chains from one sample, sequenced in a study of identical twins. Each CDR3 protein is one row after TCRdb ran MiXCR on the 5' RACE reads. The profile shows about 660,000 distinct CDR3 sequences, 8.6% of them singletons. These data also formed part of another study, on yellow fever vaccine responses in identical twins.

Input material: PBMCs. The receptor source for this set is a woman aged 18-29 years in good health. The CDR3 runs from the conserved cysteine through the conserved F or W. Fields, in order: V gene, J gene, D gene, clone size, CDR3 DNA, CDR3 protein. D genes are given only for firm matches. Size tells how often a clone was seen (once, few, many) or the class of an expanded clone, and some rows leave it out.

v_gene: TRBV29-1
j_gene: TRBJ2-3
d_gene: TRBD2
abundance: -
CDR3nt: TGCAGCGCCACGACTAGCAACACAGATACGCAGTATTTT
CDR3aa: CSATTSNTDTQYF

v_gene: TRBV27
j_gene: TRBJ2-3
d_gene: TRBD2
abundance: -
CDR3nt: TGTGCCAGCAGTATAACTAGCGGGGGGGCGGCTGATACGCAGTATTTT
CDR3aa: CASSITSGGAADTQYF

v_gene: TRBV9
j_gene: TRBJ2-5
d_gene: TRBD2
abundance: few
CDR3nt: TGTGCCAGCAGCGTAGCCCAGCGGGGGACCCAAGAGACCCAGTACTTC
CDR3aa: CASSVAQRGTQETQYF

v_gene: TRBV10-3
j_gene: TRBJ1-5
d_gene: -
abundance: many
CDR3nt: TGTGCCATCAGTGAGTCTAGCAATCAGCCCCAGCATTTT
CDR3aa: CAISESSNQPQHF

v_gene: TRBV27
j_gene: TRBJ2-1
d_gene: TRBD2
abundance: -
CDR3nt: TGTGCCAGCAGCCAGGGGACTAGCGGGAGGGTATACAATGAGCAGTTCTTC
CDR3aa: CASSQGTSGRVYNEQFF

v_gene: TRBV19
j_gene: TRBJ2-7
d_gene: TRBD2
abundance: -
CDR3nt: TGTGCCAGTAGTACGACTAGCAGCTACGAGCAGTACTTC
CDR3aa: CASSTTSSYEQYF

v_gene: TRBV7-8
j_gene: TRBJ1-1
d_gene: -
abundance: -
CDR3nt: TGTGCCAGCACCCTCATGGGGCAGGTCCTCACTGAAGCTTTCTTT
CDR3aa: CASTLMGQVLTEAFF

v_gene: TRBV25-1
j_gene: TRBJ2-7
d_gene: -
abundance: -
CDR3nt: TGTGCCAGCAGTGAATTGGTCGAGCAGTACTTC
CDR3aa: CASSELVEQYF

v_gene: TRBV2
j_gene: TRBJ2-1
d_gene: TRBD2
abundance: -
CDR3nt: TGTGCCAGCAGTGAAGAAGGCGGGGGGAATGAGCAGTTCTTC
CDR3aa: CASSEEGGGNEQFF

v_gene: TRBV3-1
j_gene: TRBJ2-3
d_gene: -
abundance: -
CDR3nt: TGTGCCTCCAGCAACCTGGACAGTGGGACAGATACGCAGTATTTT
CDR3aa: CASSNLDSGTDTQYF

v_gene: TRBV5-1
j_gene: TRBJ2-5
d_gene: -
abundance: many
CDR3nt: TGCGCCAGCAGCTCAGGGACCACCGGGGAGACCCAGTACTTC
CDR3aa: CASSSGTTGETQYF

v_gene: TRBV20-1
j_gene: TRBJ2-5
d_gene: TRBD1
abundance: -
CDR3nt: TGCAGTGCTAGCCCGGACAGGCGGGAGACCCAGTACTTC
CDR3aa: CSASPDRRETQYF

v_gene: TRBV25-1
j_gene: TRBJ2-3
d_gene: TRBD2
abundance: few
CDR3nt: TGTGCCAGCAGCGAAACGCTTATTCTAGCGGGGGAGAGAGATACGCAGTATTTT
CDR3aa: CASSETLILAGERDTQYF

v_gene: TRBV28
j_gene: TRBJ2-3
d_gene: TRBD1
abundance: -
CDR3nt: TGTGCCAGCAGTCGCGACAGGGGGAGCGCAGATACGCAGTATTTT
CDR3aa: CASSRDRGSADTQYF

v_gene: TRBV3-1
j_gene: TRBJ2-3
d_gene: -
abundance: many
CDR3nt: TGTGCCAGCAGCCAAGACCTCAGGGAGAGCACAGATACGCAGTATTTT
CDR3aa: CASSQDLRESTDTQYF

v_gene: TRBV20-1
j_gene: TRBJ1-5
d_gene: -
abundance: few
CDR3nt: TGCAGTGCAAGTAGAAGCACATACGGCAATCAGCCCCAGCATTTT
CDR3aa: CSASRSTYGNQPQHF

v_gene: TRBV6-5
j_gene: TRBJ1-2
d_gene: -
abundance: few
CDR3nt: TGTGCCAGCATCGACACCGGTGGCTACACCTTC
CDR3aa: CASIDTGGYTF

v_gene: TRBV20-1
j_gene: TRBJ2-2
d_gene: TRBD1
abundance: -
CDR3nt: TGCAGCGGGGACAGGGGGCAAACCGGGGAGCTGTTTTTT
CDR3aa: CSGDRGQTGELFF

v_gene: TRBV11-1
j_gene: TRBJ2-7
d_gene: TRBD1
abundance: few
CDR3nt: TGTGCCAGCAGCTTAGCCCGGACAGGCTACGAGCAGTACTTC
CDR3aa: CASSLARTGYEQYF

v_gene: TRBV3-1
j_gene: TRBJ2-5
d_gene: TRBD1
abundance: many
CDR3nt: TGTGCCAGCAGCCGCGGACAGGAAACGAAAGGGGACTTC
CDR3aa: CASSRGQETKGDF

v_gene: TRBV27
j_gene: TRBJ2-5
d_gene: -
abundance: -
CDR3nt: TGTGCCAGCAGTTCCGGACGGCAAGAGACCCAGTACTTC
CDR3aa: CASSSGRQETQYF

v_gene: TRBV15
j_gene: TRBJ2-7
d_gene: -
abundance: -
CDR3nt: TGTGCCACCAGCAGGGGCTTGCGGGGCGACTCCTACGAGCAGTACTTC
CDR3aa: CATSRGLRGDSYEQYF

v_gene: TRBV12-3/TRBV12-4
j_gene: TRBJ1-5
d_gene: -
abundance: few
CDR3nt: TGTGCCAGCAGTGAGGGACGGGGTGATCAGCCCCAGCATTTT
CDR3aa: CASSEGRGDQPQHF

v_gene: TRBV28
j_gene: TRBJ1-2
d_gene: -
abundance: -
CDR3nt: TGTGCCAGCAGTTTAGGGCAGAGCTACTATGGCTACACCTTC
CDR3aa: CASSLGQSYYGYTF

v_gene: TRBV24-1
j_gene: TRBJ2-2
d_gene: -
abundance: -
CDR3nt: TGTGCCACCAGTGATTTGACTGGATCCGGGGAGCTGTTTTTT
CDR3aa: CATSDLTGSGELFF

v_gene: TRBV20-1
j_gene: TRBJ2-1
d_gene: -
abundance: -
CDR3nt: TGCAGTGCTAGAGTAGCGGTTTCCTCCTCCTACAATGAGCAGTTCTTC
CDR3aa: CSARVAVSSSYNEQFF

v_gene: TRBV6-2/TRBV6-3
j_gene: TRBJ2-2
d_gene: -
abundance: few
CDR3nt: TGTGCCACCCTGGGGGTTTTGAACACCGGGGAGCTGTTTTTT
CDR3aa: CATLGVLNTGELFF

v_gene: TRBV29-1
j_gene: TRBJ1-2
d_gene: -
abundance: many
CDR3nt: TGCGGCGTTGAAAATCGCAGGGAGGATGGCTACACCTTC
CDR3aa: CGVENRREDGYTF

v_gene: TRBV28
j_gene: TRBJ2-7
d_gene: -
abundance: -
CDR3nt: TGTGCCAGCGCAGTATCAGCCCCGACCAGGGGACCCTCCTACGAGCAGTACTTC
CDR3aa: CASAVSAPTRGPSYEQYF

v_gene: TRBV5-1
j_gene: TRBJ2-7
d_gene: TRBD1
abundance: -
CDR3nt: TGCGCCAGCAGCTTGAGGTCCGGGACAGGGAGGAACGAGCAGTACTTC
CDR3aa: CASSLRSGTGRNEQYF

v_gene: TRBV20-1
j_gene: TRBJ2-3
d_gene: -
abundance: many
CDR3nt: TGCAGTGCTTACCTGGATAGCACAGATACGCAGTATTTT
CDR3aa: CSAYLDSTDTQYF

v_gene: TRBV2
j_gene: TRBJ2-1
d_gene: TRBD1
abundance: -
CDR3nt: TGTGCCAGCAGTGGGGGAGGACAGGGGCCTTCTTATGAGCAGTTCTTC
CDR3aa: CASSGGGQGPSYEQFF

v_gene: TRBV6-5
j_gene: TRBJ1-2
d_gene: TRBD1
abundance: -
CDR3nt: TGTGCCAGCAGTTACTCGACTACAGGGGGCGATGGCTACACCTTC
CDR3aa: CASSYSTTGGDGYTF

v_gene: TRBV30
j_gene: TRBJ1-2
d_gene: -
abundance: many
CDR3nt: TGTGCCTGGAGTGTACCTGGGGATGGCTACACCTTC
CDR3aa: CAWSVPGDGYTF

v_gene: TRBV2
j_gene: TRBJ2-2
d_gene: TRBD1
abundance: many
CDR3nt: TGTGCCAGCAGTCCACGCCTCATTTCGACAGGGGAGTATCCCGGGGAGCTGTTTTTT
CDR3aa: CASSPRLISTGEYPGELFF

v_gene: TRBV4-2
j_gene: TRBJ2-1
d_gene: TRBD2
abundance: -
CDR3nt: TGTGCCAGCAGCCAAGAGCTAGCGGGGACCTACAATGAGCAGTTCTTC
CDR3aa: CASSQELAGTYNEQFF

v_gene: TRBV11-2
j_gene: TRBJ2-7
d_gene: TRBD1
abundance: few
CDR3nt: TGTGCCAGCAGCTTAGAGTGGACAGGGAACTACGAGCAGTACTTC
CDR3aa: CASSLEWTGNYEQYF

v_gene: TRBV28
j_gene: TRBJ2-1
d_gene: -
abundance: many
CDR3nt: TGTGCCAGCATGGACAGCTCCTACAATGAGCAGTTCTTC
CDR3aa: CASMDSSYNEQFF

v_gene: TRBV4-3
j_gene: TRBJ2-1
d_gene: TRBD2
abundance: few
CDR3nt: TGCGCCAGCAGCCAAGAAGGGACTAGCGATGAGCAGTTCTTC
CDR3aa: CASSQEGTSDEQFF

v_gene: TRBV14
j_gene: TRBJ2-7
d_gene: TRBD1
abundance: -
CDR3nt: TGTGCCAGCAGCCAGAGACTGGGGACAGGTCCCTACGAGCAGTACTTC
CDR3aa: CASSQRLGTGPYEQYF